These 16 T cell receptor beta chains were all obtained from the same sample, sequenced in a study of shared clonotypes between healthy human individuals. Sequencing used immunoSEQ multiplex PCR; TCRdb keeps in-frame clones, though not all of them. This table holds 1,500,000 or so clones, approximately 98.5% found once. The sequencing input was naive CD4+ T cells sorted from blood. Subset defined: CD45RA+ positively selected. The receptors come from a man aged 30 to 45 in good health.

This chain joins TRBV6-1 and TRBJ2-7, with 9 nucleotides matching TRBD1. CDR3 length: 13 amino acids. Germline values: CDR1 MNHNS, CDR2 SASEGT. J gave up 13 bases and V 3 bases, and 10 bases lay outside the gene matches. Here the CDR3 reads CASSDPPGTGPYF. CDR3 nucleotides: TGTGCCAGCAGTGACCCCCCCGGGACAGGGCCTTACTTC.

This clone was seen a single time. The V gene is TRBV10-3, the J gene TRBJ2-2; the D is unclear. Germline V gene data show CDR1 as ENHRY and CDR2 as SYGVKD. The ends were cut back, 2 bases at V and 9 bases at J, with 4 bases in the middle. This CDR3 is 11 amino acids long. DNA of the CDR3: TGTGCCATCAGTGAGGAGAGGGAGCTGTTTTTT. Translating it yields CAISEERELFF.

This chain connects TRBV2 to TRBJ2-5; D gene unclear. The CDR3 is made up of 14 amino acids. Germline CDR1 SNHLY, CDR2 FYNNEI. V lost 0 bases and J 5 bases, leaving 10 bases between the germline ends. CDR3 nucleotide sequence: TGTGCCAGCAGTGAAGCGCTGCTAGGCGAGACCCAGTACTTC. It specifies CASSEALLGETQYF.

The count of this clone is one. The sample has other DNA sequences that encode this CDR3 too. V usage is TRBV18 and J usage is TRBJ2-3; D is uncertain. Germline CDR1 and CDR2: KGHSH and LQKENI. The ends were cut back, 3 bases at V and 0 bases at J, with 7 bases in the middle. The CDR3 spans 14 residues. The CDR3 reads CASSPGGSTDTQYF. CDR3 coding DNA: TGTGCCAGCTCACCCGGCGGAAGCACAGATACGCAGTATTTT.

V usage is TRBV11-2 and J usage is TRBJ2-1, with D tentatively TRBD1 or TRBD2 (5 bases each). The CDR3 loop spans 16 amino acids. CDR1 and CDR2 from the germline V gene are SGHAT and FQNNGV. V was cut by 4 bases and J by 5 bases, with 18 bases left in between. The chain's CDR3 is CASSSSGGVGDNEQFF. For the CDR3, the DNA is TGTGCCAGCAGCTCGAGTGGGGGTGTGGGGGACAATGAGCAGTTCTTC.

V usage is TRBV29-1 and J usage is TRBJ1-1; D remains ambiguous. The CDR3 extends over 12 amino acids. CDR1 SQVTM and CDR2 ANQGSEA come from the germline V gene. V shed 6 bases and J shed 4 bases, with 12 bases lying between them. The CDR3 here is CSVGNPGTEAFF. The CDR3 DNA reads as TGCAGCGTGGGAAACCCGGGCACTGAAGCTTTCTTT.

The V call is TRBV30, the J call TRBJ1-1, with D uncertain. Germline CDR1 is GTSNPN and CDR2 is SVGIG (reference sequence). V gave up 2 bases and J gave up 0 bases, with 7 bases separating them. There are 13 residues in the CDR3. CDR3 bases: TGTGCCTGGAGTAATACCCTGAACACTGAAGCTTTCTTT. Its translation: CAWSNTLNTEAFF.

CDR3: CAWSVRRTGGSYEQYF. DNA for the CDR3: TGTGCCTGGAGTGTACGTAGGACAGGGGGCTCCTACGAGCAGTACTTC. The chain employs TRBV30 and TRBJ2-7, with 10 bases aligning to TRBD1. The CDR3 consists of 16 residues. From germline, CDR1 is GTSNPN and CDR2 SVGIG (reference sequence). The ends lost 0 bases at V and 0 bases at J; junction bases unmatched: 5.

The V call is TRBV5-8, the J call TRBJ1-2; D unresolved. The CDR3 spans 14 residues. V lost 6 bases, J lost 1 base, and 13 bases lay in between. Germline V gene sequence: CDR1 SGHTS, CDR2 YDEGEE. CDR3: CASTRQAGNYGYTF. For the CDR3, the DNA is TGTGCCAGCACCCGGCAGGCGGGTAACTATGGCTACACCTTC.

This sequence joins TRBV28 and TRBJ2-5, with D perhaps matching TRBD2 (6 bases). The germline V and J ends were trimmed by 5 bases and 1 base, with 8 bases remaining between them. The CDR3 covers 13 residues. Germline assignment: CDR1 MDHEN and CDR2 SYDVKM. The CDR3 region has the DNA TGTGCCAGCAGTAAGGGAGGCCAAGAGACCCAGTACTTC. Amino acid sequence: CASSKGGQETQYF.

The CDR3 DNA reads as TGTGCCAGCTCACCGATTCGTTCGGATACGCAGTATTTT. It is translated as CASSPIRSDTQYF. The chain combines TRBV18 with TRBJ2-3, with D unclear. This CDR3 is 13 amino acids long. Germline V gene sequence: CDR1 KGHSH, CDR2 LQKENI. Between the trimmed V and J ends, which lost 3 bases and 6 bases, there was a span of 10 bases.

The rearrangement uses TRBV4-2 and TRBJ2-2; D is unresolved. Germline V gene sequence: CDR1 LGHNA, CDR2 YNFKEQ. The CDR3 extends over 14 amino acids. V was trimmed by 0 bases and J by 6 bases, leaving 8 bases between them. Written as DNA, the CDR3 is TGTGCCAGCAGCCAAGATGCGACGTCCGGGGAGCTGTTTTTT. Translation gives CASSQDATSGELFF.

The V gene is TRBV11-2, the J gene TRBJ2-7; the D is unclear. V dropped 3 bases and J dropped 3 bases, with 12 bases sitting between them. The germline CDR1 and CDR2 sequences are SGHAT and FQNNGV. This CDR3 comprises 14 residues. DNA of the CDR3: TGTGCCAGCAGCTTTCTTCATAACAACTACGAGCAGTACTTC. It is translated as CASSFLHNNYEQYF.

This chain uses TRBV6-5 with TRBJ1-3; D might be TRBD1 (5 bases). Germline values: CDR1 MNHEY, CDR2 SVGAGI. V lost 0 bases and J lost 3, with 9 bases in between. This CDR3 region has 15 residues. CDR3 nucleotide sequence: TGTGCCAGCAGTTACTCGGCAGGGTTTGGAAACACCATATATTTT. Translated: CASSYSAGFGNTIYF.

This chain links TRBV5-6 with TRBJ2-2, with D maybe TRBD2 (6 bases). Between the trimmed V and J ends, which lost 0 bases and 5 bases, there was a span of 20 bases. The CDR3 length is 18 residues. From germline, CDR1 is SGHDT and CDR2 YYEEEE. CDR3 protein: CASSLVVQGLIGTGELFF. CDR3 in DNA: TGTGCCAGCAGCTTGGTTGTCCAAGGACTAATTGGAACCGGGGAGCTGTTTTTT.

This rearrangement joins TRBV6-1 to TRBJ1-3, with D maybe TRBD1 (5 bases). CDR3 length equals 15 residues. Germline V gives CDR1 MNHNS, CDR2 SASEGT. V lost 6 bases to trimming and J lost 0 bases, with 12 bases between them. The CDR3 protein is CASSAGPSSGNTIYF. The CDR3 DNA reads as TGTGCCAGCAGCGCGGGGCCGAGCTCTGGAAACACCATATATTTT.